This T cell receptor beta chain is drawn from a study of blood T cell repertoires in COVID-19. Across the whole study: Nucleic acid was either cDNA or gDNA, and it came from T cells, B-cell-depleted T cells, or PBMCs.

In the original processing: Reference gene primer amplification yielded estimated nucleated cell counts. Libraries were prepared by immunoSEQ multiplex PCR; TCRdb keeps only in-frame clonotypes and omits some of them. The DNA gave D and trimming, while V, J and clone size come from that table. The table shows around 400,000 clones, with 70% to 90% occurring only once. J was trimmed by 0 bases and V by 5 bases; bases with no gene match: 10. Per the germline V gene, CDR1 is MDHEN and CDR2 is SYDVKM. The CDR3 is 17 amino acids. The sequenced material came from peripheral blood. The sequence came from a middle-aged man with acute or convalescent COVID-19. This rearrangement joins TRBV28 to TRBJ2-7, with TRBD2 matching 10 bases. The CDR3 here is CASSGTMSGGASYEQYF. The CDR3 bases are TGTGCCAGCAGTGGGACTATGAGCGGGGGGGCCTCCTACGAGCAGTACTTC. The variable domain in full, completed from reference TRBV28 and TRBJ2-7, reads DVKVTQSSRYLVKRTGEKVFLECVQDMDHENMFWYRQDPGLGLRLIYFSYDVKMKEKGDIPEGYSVSREKKERFSLILESASTNQTSMYLCASSGTMSGGASYEQYFGPGTRLTVT.